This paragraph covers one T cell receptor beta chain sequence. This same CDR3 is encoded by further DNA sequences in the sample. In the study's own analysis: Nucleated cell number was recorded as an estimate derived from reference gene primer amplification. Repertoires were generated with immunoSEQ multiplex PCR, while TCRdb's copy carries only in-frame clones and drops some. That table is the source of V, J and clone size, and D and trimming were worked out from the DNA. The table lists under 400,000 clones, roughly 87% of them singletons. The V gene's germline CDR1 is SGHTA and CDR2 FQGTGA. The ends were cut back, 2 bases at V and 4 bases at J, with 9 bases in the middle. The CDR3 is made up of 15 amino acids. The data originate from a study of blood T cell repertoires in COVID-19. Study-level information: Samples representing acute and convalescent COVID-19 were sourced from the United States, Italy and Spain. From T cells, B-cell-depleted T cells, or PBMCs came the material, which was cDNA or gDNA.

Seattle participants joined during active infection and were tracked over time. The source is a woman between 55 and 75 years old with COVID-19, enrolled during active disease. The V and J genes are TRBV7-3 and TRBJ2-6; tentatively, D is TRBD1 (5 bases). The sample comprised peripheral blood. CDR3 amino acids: CASSLDSSGANVLTF. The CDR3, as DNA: TGTGCCAGCAGCTTAGACAGCTCGGGGGCCAACGTCCTGACTTTC.